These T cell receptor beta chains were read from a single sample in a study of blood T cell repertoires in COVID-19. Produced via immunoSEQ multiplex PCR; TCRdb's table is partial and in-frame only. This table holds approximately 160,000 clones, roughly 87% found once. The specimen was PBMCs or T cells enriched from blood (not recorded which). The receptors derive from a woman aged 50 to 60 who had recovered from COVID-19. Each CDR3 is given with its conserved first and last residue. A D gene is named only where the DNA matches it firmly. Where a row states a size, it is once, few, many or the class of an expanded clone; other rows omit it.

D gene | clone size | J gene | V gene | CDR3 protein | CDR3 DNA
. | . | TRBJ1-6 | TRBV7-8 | CASSLGSISGNSPLHF | TGTGCCAGCAGCTTAGGTTCCATTTCGGGAAATTCACCCCTCCACTTT
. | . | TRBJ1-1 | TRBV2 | CASSGGTHEAFF | TGTGCCAGCAGTGGGGGGACACACGAAGCTTTCTTT
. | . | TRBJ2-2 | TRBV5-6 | CASSRVRDKNTGELFF | TGTGCCAGCAGCCGAGTCCGGGACAAGAACACCGGGGAGCTGTTTTTT
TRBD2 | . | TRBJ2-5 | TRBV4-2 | CASSLAGGEKTQYF | TGTGCCAGCAGCCTAGCGGGAGGGGAAAAGACCCAGTACTTC
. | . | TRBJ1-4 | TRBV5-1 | CASSLEGGGEKLFF | TGCGCCAGCAGCTTGGAAGGCGGGGGTGAAAAACTGTTTTTT
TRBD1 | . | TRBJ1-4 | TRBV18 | CASSHSLRQGANEKLFF | TGTGCCAGCTCACACTCGCTTCGACAGGGGGCTAATGAAAAACTGTTTTTT
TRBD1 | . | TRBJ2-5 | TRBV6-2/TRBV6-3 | CASSSQGAVKTQYF | TGTGCCAGCAGTTCGCAGGGGGCAGTGAAGACCCAGTACTTC
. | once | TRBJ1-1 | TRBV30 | CAWTEGGVVFF | TGTGCCTGGACTGAGGGAGGGGTGGTATTCTTT
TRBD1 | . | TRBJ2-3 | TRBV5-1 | CASSSTGYGTDTQYF | TGCGCCAGCAGCTCGACAGGGTATGGCACAGATACGCAGTATTTT
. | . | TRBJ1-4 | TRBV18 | CASSEGAGREKLFF | TGTGCCAGCTCAGAAGGCGCCGGGAGGGAAAAACTGTTTTTT